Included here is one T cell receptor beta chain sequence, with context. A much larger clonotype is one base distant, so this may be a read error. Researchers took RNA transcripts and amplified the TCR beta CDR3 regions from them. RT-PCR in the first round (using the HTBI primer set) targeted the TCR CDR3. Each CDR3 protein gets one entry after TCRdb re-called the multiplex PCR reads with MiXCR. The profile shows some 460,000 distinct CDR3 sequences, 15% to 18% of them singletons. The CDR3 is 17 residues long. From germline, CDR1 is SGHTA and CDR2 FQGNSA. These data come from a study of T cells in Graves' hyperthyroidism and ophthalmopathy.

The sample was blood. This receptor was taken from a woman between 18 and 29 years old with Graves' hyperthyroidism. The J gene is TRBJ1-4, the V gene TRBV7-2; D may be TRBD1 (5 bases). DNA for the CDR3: TGTGCCAGCAGCTCCCCGCTCTATGGGGCTGGGAATGAAAAACCGTTTTTT. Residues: CASSSPLYGAGNEKPFF.